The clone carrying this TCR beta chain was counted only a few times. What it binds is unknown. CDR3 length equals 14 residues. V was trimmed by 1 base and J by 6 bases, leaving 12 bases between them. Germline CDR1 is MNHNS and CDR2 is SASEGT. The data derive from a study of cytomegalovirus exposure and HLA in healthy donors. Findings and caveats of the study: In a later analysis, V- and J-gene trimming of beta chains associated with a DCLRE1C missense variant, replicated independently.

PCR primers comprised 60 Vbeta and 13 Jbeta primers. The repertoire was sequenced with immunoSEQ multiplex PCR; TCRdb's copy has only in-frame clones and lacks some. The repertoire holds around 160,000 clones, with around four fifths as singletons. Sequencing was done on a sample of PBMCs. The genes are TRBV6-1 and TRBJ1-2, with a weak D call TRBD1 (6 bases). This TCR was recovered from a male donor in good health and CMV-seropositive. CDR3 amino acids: CASSEVAGVNGYTF. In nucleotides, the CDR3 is TGTGCCAGCAGTGAAGTGGCAGGGGTTAATGGCTACACCTTC.